This T cell receptor beta chain was sequenced during a study of blood T cell repertoires in COVID-19. Overall study context: Acute and convalescent COVID-19 samples came from the United States, Italy and Spain. PBMCs, B-cell-depleted T cells, or T cells were the source of the cDNA or gDNA that made up the material.

This CDR3 is 15 amino acids long. This clone was picked up one time. Authors' analysis steps: Estimation of nucleated cell counts relied on the amplification of reference gene primers. This table comes from immunoSEQ multiplex PCR, and its TCRdb copy is limited to in-frame clones, with some not included. The V and J calls and clone size were taken over from that table, and D and trimming were inferred from the DNA. The sample holds some 320,000 clones, 70% to 90% seen once. Sample: peripheral blood. The TCR originated in a human donor in a cohort sampled during active COVID-19. The chain recombines TRBV21-1 with TRBJ1-5. TRBV21-1 is termed a pseudogene. CDR3 in amino acids: CASSKEGGSNQPQHF. In DNA, the CDR3 is TGTGCCAGCAGCAAAGAGGGGGGGAGCAATCAGCCCCAGCATTTT.